These 8 T cell receptor beta chains were all obtained from the same sample, sequenced in a study of T cell responses to AZD1222 COVID-19 vaccine (TCRdb year 2021). The sample's time point, from its label and the paper: about 28 days (+/-7) after the second vaccine dose. The library was made by the immunoSEQ multiplex PCR assay. Not all clones reach the TCRdb copy of this immuneACCESS table, which keeps in-frame sequences only. Checked studies attribute under half of the gap to unresolved V genes and leave the rest unexplained. For this sample the table gives 60,000 to 75,000 clones, of which roughly 80% were detected only once. Together, the top ten hold roughly 3.5% of the sample. Sequencing used peripheral blood, obtained 28 days after the second AZD1222 dose. Every receptor here comes from an adult who received the AZD1222 COVID-19 vaccine.

This clone is a singleton in its sample. V and J are TRBV19 and TRBJ2-7; D unresolved. CDR3 length: 12 residues. The V gene lost 3 bases and the J gene lost 3 bases, with 6 bases spanning the gap. Looked up from germline, CDR1 is LNHDA and CDR2 is SQIVND (reference sequence). The CDR3 reads CASSMGGYEQYF. The CDR3 nucleotides read TGTGCCAGTAGTATGGGCGGCTACGAGCAGTACTTC.

The chain has TRBV7-7 and TRBJ2-2; weak D call: TRBD1 (5 bases). CDR3 length: 15 residues. CDR1 is SSHAT, CDR2 FNYEAQ, per germline (reference sequence). V was clipped by 5 bases and J by 7 bases, with 17 bases between them. CDR3 nucleotides: TGTGCCAGCAGCCAGATCGTGGGGCCGGGCGGGGAGCTGTTTTTT. Protein product: CASSQIVGPGGELFF.

The sample holds one count of this clone. The chain joins TRBV6-2 or TRBV6-3 to TRBJ2-1, with D possibly matching TRBD1 (7 bases). This CDR3 contains 15 residues. Germline V gene lookup returns CDR1 MNHEY and CDR2 SVGEGT. V shed 2 bases and J shed 5 bases, with 13 bases lying between them. CDR3 nucleotide sequence: TGTGCCAGCAGTTACAGGTCAGGGGGGAACAATGAGCAGTTCTTC. Amino acids: CASSYRSGGNNEQFF.

This chain links TRBV5-6 with TRBJ2-1; 13 bases line up with TRBD2. Germline values: CDR1 SGHDT, CDR2 YYEEEE. Trimming at V came to 6 bases and at J to 8 bases, leaving 2 bases not matched to a gene. There are 13 residues in the CDR3. Here the CDR3 DNA reads TGTGCCAGCAAGACTAGCGGGGGGTATGAGCAGTTCTTC. The encoded protein is CASKTSGGYEQFF. Complete variable domain (other parts from reference TRBV5-6 and TRBJ2-1): DAGVTQSPTHLIKTRGQQVTLRCSPKSGHDTVSWYQQALGQGPQFIFQYYEEEERQRGNFPDRFSGHQFPNYSSELNVNALLLGDSALYLCASKTSGGYEQFFGPGTRLTVL.

The V and J genes are TRBV3-1 (or the pseudogene TRBV3-2) and TRBJ1-5; no reliable D call. Deletions cut 8 bases from V and 7 bases from J, with 21 bases between. The CDR3 has 15 amino acids. Germline assignment: CDR1 LGHDT and CDR2 YNNKEL (reference sequence). The CDR3 DNA reads TGTGCCAGCGTACTCCGGGCCGCGGGGAGGCAGCCCCAGCATTTT. Translating gives CASVLRAAGRQPQHF.

This chain connects TRBV7-2 to TRBJ2-7; D assignment may be TRBD1 or TRBD2 (5 bases each). The length of the CDR3 is 14 residues. V lost 1 base to trimming and J lost 6 bases, with 13 bases between them. Germline CDR1 reads SGHTA; CDR2 reads FQGNSA. CDR3 loop: CASSLVLGVSEQYF. The CDR3 DNA reads as TGTGCCAGCAGCTTAGTCTTGGGGGTCTCCGAGCAGTACTTC.

The V call is TRBV29-1, the J call TRBJ1-1; no firm D call. V lost 3 bases, J lost 8 bases, and 13 bases lay in between. Per the germline V gene, CDR1 is SQVTM and CDR2 is ANQGSEA. The CDR3 totals 12 residues. The CDR3 region has the DNA TGCAGCGTTGAGGCAGCCTACGGGGAAGCTTTCTTT. It is translated as CSVEAAYGEAFF.

This clone was counted a few times. This chain links TRBV19 with TRBJ1-4, with D unclear. Germline CDR1 and CDR2: LNHDA and SQIVND (reference sequence). The CDR3 has 13 residues. V was shortened by 6 bases and J by 2 bases, with 7 bases between the two germline ends. The CDR3 sequence is CASRAVTNEKLFF. The CDR3, as DNA: TGTGCCAGTAGGGCAGTCACTAATGAAAAACTGTTTTTT.